Listed here are 9 T cell receptor beta chains from one sample, sequenced in a study of blood T cell repertoires in COVID-19. Sequencing used immunoSEQ multiplex PCR; TCRdb keeps in-frame clones, though not all of them. The repertoire includes 190,000 or so clones, approximately 87% of them detected once, and approximately 0.93% sits in the top ten. The material sequenced was peripheral blood. The receptors originated from a woman younger than 35 who had recovered from COVID-19.

V gene TRBV7-9 combines with J gene TRBJ2-5; 7 bases map to TRBD1. From germline, CDR1 is SEHNR and CDR2 FQNEAQ (reference sequence). Trimming at V came to 5 bases and at J to 5 bases, leaving 8 bases not matched to a gene. This CDR3 has 14 amino acids. CDR3: CASSLDRARETQYF. Here the CDR3 DNA reads TGTGCCAGCAGCCTCGACAGGGCTCGGGAGACCCAGTACTTC.

There are a few counts of this clone. The rearrangement links TRBV5-5 to TRBJ1-1; D call uncertain. The CDR3 length is 13 residues. CDR1 and CDR2 from the germline V gene are SGHKS and YYEKEE (reference sequence). V lost 2 bases and J 2 bases, leaving 7 bases between the germline ends. CDR3 amino acids: CASSFPGNTEAFF. The CDR3, as DNA: TGTGCCAGCAGCTTCCCGGGAAACACTGAAGCTTTCTTT.

The V and J genes are TRBV15 and TRBJ2-7; 8 nucleotides match TRBD2. Germline CDR1 is LNHNV and CDR2 is YYDKDF (reference sequence). Losses at the gene ends were 0 bases for V and 6 bases for J; bases not matched to a gene: 7. The CDR3 runs 15 residues. Here the CDR3 reads CATSRDPLAGGEQYF. CDR3 DNA: TGTGCCACCAGCAGAGATCCCCTAGCGGGTGGCGAGCAGTACTTC.

CDR3 region: CASSAGQGSNYGYTF. For the CDR3, the DNA is TGCGCCAGCAGCGCGGGACAGGGGAGTAACTATGGCTACACCTTC. The V gene is TRBV5-1, the J gene TRBJ1-2; 10 positions agree with TRBD1. Germline V gives CDR1 SGHRS, CDR2 YFSETQ. CDR3 length: 15 amino acids. After removal of 4 bases from V and 1 base from J, the junction contained 4 bases not matched to a gene.

The CDR3 bases are TGTGCCAGCAGCTCTACAGGACAACCTAATGAAAAACTGTTTTTT. This gives the protein CASSSTGQPNEKLFF. V and J are TRBV6-2 or TRBV6-3 and TRBJ1-4, with D tentatively TRBD1 (5 bases). The germline CDR1 and CDR2 sequences are MNHEY and SVGEGT. This CDR3 has 15 amino acids. The germline V and J ends were trimmed by 6 bases and 3 bases, with 14 bases remaining between them.

CDR3: CASSPIGTTNTGELFF. The CDR3 coding sequence is TGCGCCAGCAGCCCGATCGGGACAACCAATACCGGGGAGCTGTTTTTT. The chain is built from TRBV4-1 and TRBJ2-2; TRBD1 is a possible D gene (6 bases). Germline V CDR1 and CDR2: MGHRA, YSYEKL. This CDR3 is built from 16 residues. V was cut by 4 bases and J by 5 bases, with 17 bases left in between.

This clone was counted a single time. V is TRBV7-2 and J is TRBJ2-4; D not resolved. The CDR3 runs to 18 residues. The germline gives CDR1 SGHTA, CDR2 FQGNSA. V was clipped by 2 bases and J by 0 bases, with 17 bases between them. This CDR3 reads CASSLKTTTLLAKNIQYF. The CDR3 nucleotides read TGTGCCAGCAGCTTAAAAACGACAACGCTCTTAGCCAAAAACATTCAGTACTTC.

This chain links TRBV24-1 with TRBJ2-6; 9 bases fit TRBD1. Germline lookup yields CDR1 KGHDR and CDR2 SFDVKD. Trimming at V came to 8 bases and at J to 1 base, leaving 5 bases not matched to a gene. There are 16 residues in the CDR3. In DNA, the CDR3 is TGTGCCACCAACTCCGGGACAGGGTCTGGGGCCAACGTCCTGACTTTC. It encodes CATNSGTGSGANVLTF.

The chain combines TRBV12-3 or TRBV12-4 with TRBJ2-1, with TRBD2 as a possible D gene (6 bases). The CDR3 spans 13 residues. Between the trimmed V and J ends, which lost 3 bases and 5 bases, there was a span of 8 bases. The CDR3 reads CASSFGTHNEQFF. The CDR3 DNA sequence: TGTGCCAGCAGTTTCGGGACTCACAATGAGCAGTTCTTC.